This T cell receptor (beta chain) was captured by sequencing in a study of blood T cell repertoires in COVID-19. Study-wide background: Both acute and convalescent COVID-19 samples were obtained from the United States, Italy and Spain. In each case, the material was cDNA or gDNA derived from T cells, B-cell-depleted T cells, or PBMCs.

Repertoires were generated with immunoSEQ multiplex PCR, while TCRdb's copy carries only in-frame clones and drops some. The sample lists about 260,000 clones; about 87% were seen once. Germline CDR1 MNHEY, CDR2 SMNVEV (reference sequence). The V end lost 3 bases, the J end lost 7 bases, and 15 bases lay between the germline ends. The length of the CDR3 is 14 residues. This clone has a single count. Sequenced: peripheral blood. The chain recombines TRBV27 with TRBJ1-2, with a weak D call TRBD1 (6 bases). The receptor comes from a woman aged 40 to 50 with acute or convalescent COVID-19. The CDR3 loop reads CASSFGGAYSGYTF. CDR3 DNA sequence: TGTGCCAGCAGTTTTGGGGGGGCGTACTCTGGCTACACCTTC.